This TCR beta chain was sequenced during a study of T-cell memory formation after mild COVID-19. Overall study: Clusters of TCRs were largely donor specific.

There are 13 residues in the CDR3. V lost 1 base to trimming and J lost 14 bases; unmatched junction nucleotides: 9. Germline V lookup: CDR1 MGHRA, CDR2 YSYEKL. TCRdb itself ran the 5' RACE reads through MiXCR, one entry per CDR3 protein. The sample records about 100,000 distinct CDR3 sequences, over 8.5% being singletons. The sample holds a few counts of this clonotype. Its target is not known. Regarding the study as a whole: Those CD4+ clones that contracted were mainly in CM and EM (CD8+ ones in EMRA).

The sample consisted of PBMCs or a T cell subset sorted from them (not recorded which). The V and J genes are TRBV4-1 and TRBJ1-1, with 8 bases matching TRBD1. The receptor's source is a man younger than 35 who had mild COVID-19 (a few samples of this study predate the infection). Cell type and time point are not known. This CDR3 reads CASSQGQGATGFF. The DNA for the CDR3 is TGCGCCAGCAGCCAAGGGCAGGGGGCAACAGGGTTCTTT.